A selection of T cell receptor beta chains follows, all from one sample in a study of technical replicates of blood from several donors. TCRdb's table, derived via immunoSEQ multiplex PCR, lists solely in-frame clones and lacks some. The sample has about 88,000 clones, just under 95% seen once. The sequenced material came from T cells isolated from PBMCs. These receptors came from a human donor in good health. The CDR3 runs from the conserved cysteine through the conserved F or W. The D gene is left open where the match is weak. Clone size, where shown, is once, few, many, or a class for clones that have expanded.

CDR3aa	CDR3nt	v_gene	abundance	d_gene	j_gene
CASSRRDLYNEQFF	TGTGCCAGCTCCAGGAGGGATTTGTACAATGAGCAGTTCTTC	TRBV28	NA	NA	TRBJ2-1
CASSLRWGTYSNQPQHF	TGTGCCAGCAGCCTGCGGTGGGGCACCTATAGCAATCAGCCCCAGCATTTT	TRBV7-8	NA	NA	TRBJ1-5
CASSLLGQGSYEQYF	TGTGCCAGCAGCTTACTTGGACAGGGGTCCTACGAGCAGTACTTC	TRBV7-2	NA	TRBD1	TRBJ2-7
CASSLVRGEINEQFF	TGTGCCAGCAGCTTAGTTCGGGGGGAGATCAATGAGCAGTTCTTC	TRBV7-9	NA	TRBD2	TRBJ2-1
CASSPPRGGSDTQYF	TGCGCCAGCAGCCCGCCAAGGGGGGGGTCAGATACGCAGTATTTT	TRBV4-1	NA	NA	TRBJ2-3
CASSLVLGVAGELFF	TGTGCCAGCAGCTTAGTTCTAGGGGTGGCCGGGGAGCTGTTTTTT	TRBV7-6	NA	NA	TRBJ2-2
CASSQTRDRPYEQYF	TGCGCCAGCAGCCAGACTAGGGACAGGCCCTACGAGCAGTACTTC	TRBV4-1	NA	TRBD1	TRBJ2-7
CASRERITYEQYF	TGTGCCAGCAGGGAGCGGATTACCTACGAGCAGTACTTC	TRBV2	NA	NA	TRBJ2-7
CASSQEVRGGEGTQYF	TGCGCCAGCAGCCAAGAAGTTCGAGGGGGGGAGGGTACGCAGTATTTT	TRBV4-1	NA	NA	TRBJ2-3
CASSPSTRTRGTQYF	TGTGCCAGCAGCCCCTCCACCAGGACTCGTGGGACCCAGTACTTC	TRBV6-5	NA	NA	TRBJ2-5
CASSEQIQGPNPLHF	TGTGCCAGCAGTGAACAGATACAGGGACCTAATCCCCTCCACTTT	TRBV6-1	NA	NA	TRBJ1-6
CASTARDTPVGKLFF	TGTGCCAGTACGGCTCGGGACACCCCTGTTGGAAAACTGTTTTTT	TRBV19	NA	NA	TRBJ1-4
CASSPESSNQPQHF	TGTGCCAGCTCACCAGAGTCGAGCAATCAGCCCCAGCATTTT	TRBV18	NA	NA	TRBJ1-5
CASSDPVRVSVYEQYF	TGTGCCAGCAGTGACCCTGTTAGAGTTAGCGTGTACGAGCAGTACTTC	TRBV2	NA	NA	TRBJ2-7
CASSQNAVADQPQHF	TGTGCCAGCTCCCAAAACGCGGTGGCAGATCAGCCCCAGCATTTT	TRBV18	once	NA	TRBJ1-5
CASSQNTDTQYF	TGCGCCAGCAGCCAGAACACAGATACGCAGTATTTT	TRBV5-1	NA	NA	TRBJ2-3
CASSSAEDRFGSYEQYF	TGTGCCAGCAGTTCCGCGGAGGACAGGTTCGGCTCCTACGAGCAGTACTTC	TRBV27	NA	TRBD1	TRBJ2-7
CAISVGELAGALPTVDTQYF	TGTGCCATCAGTGTGGGTGAACTAGCGGGAGCATTGCCTACTGTGGATACGCAGTATTTT	TRBV10-3	NA	TRBD2	TRBJ2-3
CASSASGRANYNEQFF	TGTGCCAGCAGTGCCAGCGGGAGGGCCAACTACAATGAGCAGTTCTTC	TRBV2	NA	TRBD2	TRBJ2-1
CASSIDIKAAYNEQFF	TGTGCCAGTAGTATAGATATTAAGGCGGCCTACAATGAGCAGTTCTTC	TRBV19	once	NA	TRBJ2-1
CSVAGRMNTEAFF	TGCAGCGTCGCCGGGAGAATGAACACTGAAGCTTTCTTT	TRBV29-1	few	NA	TRBJ1-1
CASSTSQGLGSPLHF	TGTGCCAGCAGCACGAGCCAGGGGCTTGGTTCACCCCTCCACTTT	TRBV11-3	NA	NA	TRBJ1-6
CASTPRGPNTEAFF	TGTGCCAGCACCCCTAGGGGTCCGAACACTGAAGCTTTCTTT	TRBV7-8	NA	NA	TRBJ1-1
CASSLEFGGTTDTQYF	TGTGCCAGCAGCTTAGAGTTCGGCGGGACCACAGATACGCAGTATTTT	TRBV11-2	NA	NA	TRBJ2-3
CSVEDRAGGGYTF	TGCAGCGTTGAAGATCGCGCAGGGGGCGGCTACACCTTC	TRBV29-1	NA	TRBD1	TRBJ1-2
CASGGSGSLGETQYF	TGTGCCAGCGGGGGTAGCGGGAGTCTTGGGGAGACCCAGTACTTC	TRBV2	NA	TRBD2	TRBJ2-5
CTSRSRSSLQRTRRSTDTQYF	TGCACCAGCAGATCCCGCTCGAGTCTCCAAAGGACCCGGAGGAGCACAGATACGCAGTATTTT	TRBV1	NA	NA	TRBJ2-3
CASTREPEAFF	TGTGCCAGTACCCGAGAGCCTGAAGCTTTCTTT	TRBV19	NA	NA	TRBJ1-1
CASSLAIVQGRELFF	TGTGCCAGCAGCTTGGCTATCGTTCAGGGCCGGGAGCTGTTTTTT	TRBV5-4	NA	NA	TRBJ2-2
CAWSRQGATEAFF	TGTGCCTGGAGCCGACAGGGGGCCACTGAAGCTTTCTTT	TRBV30	NA	TRBD1	TRBJ1-1
CASSLIVTSVHEQFF	TGTGCCAGCAGCTTAATTGTGACTAGTGTCCATGAGCAGTTCTTC	TRBV7-3	NA	NA	TRBJ2-1
CSVEDAGQVAKNIQYF	TGCAGCGTTGAAGACGCGGGACAGGTAGCCAAAAACATTCAGTACTTC	TRBV29-1	NA	TRBD1	TRBJ2-4
CASSKPHRNTEAFF	TGTGCCAGCAGCAAACCCCACAGGAACACTGAAGCTTTCTTT	TRBV21-1	few	NA	TRBJ1-1
CASSLYGAGGAEKLFF	TGCGCCAGCAGCTTGTATGGGGCAGGGGGCGCGGAAAAACTGTTTTTT	TRBV5-1	NA	TRBD1	TRBJ1-4
CASSEALGTGVEVPEKLFF	TGTGCCAGCAGTGAAGCGCTGGGGACAGGGGTCGAGGTCCCGGAAAAACTGTTTTTT	TRBV6-1	NA	TRBD1	TRBJ1-4
CASSGLFTSGSYEQYF	TGTGCCAGTAGTGGACTATTCACTAGCGGCTCCTACGAGCAGTACTTC	TRBV19	NA	TRBD2	TRBJ2-7
CASSIGQGGTEAFF	TGTGCCAGCAGCATCGGACAGGGGGGCACTGAAGCTTTCTTT	TRBV13	few	TRBD1	TRBJ1-1
CASSTLAGGLNSYEQYF	TGTGCCAGCAGTACCCTTGCCGGCGGGCTCAACTCCTACGAGCAGTACTTC	TRBV28	NA	NA	TRBJ2-7
CASSLSSGNSYEQYF	TGTGCCAGCAGCTTAAGTAGCGGAAACTCCTACGAGCAGTACTTC	TRBV7-2	NA	NA	TRBJ2-7